The 21 T cell receptor beta chains listed next were all sequenced from one sample in a study of response to subunit inactivated influenza vaccine. TCRdb recomputed calls from the RT-PCR reads with MiXCR, one row per CDR3 protein. The sample includes just under 550,000 distinct CDR3 sequences, less than 25% seen only once; the top ten take approximately 3%. These data were likewise used in another study, on T cells expressing NK-cell markers. As reported in that work: 5'RACE template switching with UMIs generated TCR beta cDNA.

Sequencing used CD4+ T cells sorted from PBMCs, obtained approximately 12 days after vaccination. These receptors were collected from a man in his fifties or sixties who received an inactivated influenza vaccine.

The chain recombines TRBV7-9 with TRBJ2-1; 14 nucleotides line up with TRBD2. The CDR3 is made up of 16 amino acids. Germline-derived CDR1 and CDR2 are SEHNR and FQNEAQ (reference sequence). The V and J ends lost 5 bases and 7 bases, in that order; junction bases with no gene match: 7. DNA of the CDR3: TGTGCCAGCAGCACCCTCCGGACTAGCGGGAGGAATGAGCAGTTCTTC. It is translated as CASSTLRTSGRNEQFF.

This clonotype was counted only a few times. This chain links TRBV5-8 with TRBJ2-1; D might be TRBD1 (6 bases). V lost 0 bases to trimming and J lost 8 bases, with 15 bases between them. The germline V gene encodes CDR1 SGHTS and CDR2 YDEGEE. The CDR3 totals 15 residues. In DNA, the CDR3 is TGTGCCAGCAGCTTGGGTACAGGGTATGGCGATGAGCAGTTCTTC. Its translation: CASSLGTGYGDEQFF.

This clonotype was observed many times. The gene calls are TRBV15 and TRBJ2-5; D is undetermined. V was pared by 3 bases and J by 3 bases, with 5 bases between. Germline V gene lookup returns CDR1 LNHNV and CDR2 YYDKDF (reference sequence). The CDR3 runs 12 residues. CDR3 sequence: CATSRGKETQYF. The CDR3 DNA follows: TGTGCCACCAGCAGGGGGAAAGAGACCCAGTACTTC.

The chain is built from TRBV5-8 and TRBJ2-1; the match to TRBD2 covers 10 bases. The CDR3 runs 15 residues. Germline V CDR1 and CDR2: SGHTS, YDEGEE. V lost 2 bases to trimming and J lost 4 bases; unmatched junction nucleotides: 3. The CDR3 coding sequence is TGTGCCAGCAGCTTAGCGGGGGGGATATACAATGAGCAGTTCTTC. Translating gives CASSLAGGIYNEQFF.

This clonotype turned up a few times. V usage is TRBV12-3 or TRBV12-4 and J usage is TRBJ1-2; 8 nucleotides align to TRBD1. This CDR3 region has 13 residues. The junction had 1 base not matched to a gene; V was cut back by 6 bases and J by 1 base. DNA for the CDR3: TGTGCCAGCAGACAGGGGGGTAACTATGGCTACACCTTC. Protein product: CASRQGGNYGYTF.

This clonotype showed up just a few times. The chain employs TRBV5-1 and TRBJ2-7, with D possibly being TRBD2 (5 bases). CDR1 and CDR2 (germline): SGHRS, YFSETQ. V shed 3 bases and J shed 2 bases, with 12 bases lying between them. The CDR3 covers 14 residues. The CDR3 coding sequence is TGCGCCAGCAGCTCGTCGCGGGCGACCTACGAGCAGTACTTC. Translating gives CASSSSRATYEQYF.

The V gene is TRBV19, the J gene TRBJ1-4; D remains unclear. Germline V gives CDR1 LNHDA, CDR2 SQIVND (reference sequence). Between the trimmed V and J ends, which lost 3 bases and 8 bases, there was a span of 16 bases. The CDR3 has 15 residues. Written as DNA, the CDR3 is TGTGCCAGTAGTATGATACAACCCGGGCCCGAAAAACTGTTTTTT. Its protein product is CASSMIQPGPEKLFF.

The J gene is TRBJ2-2, the V gene TRBV12-3 or TRBV12-4; 10 bases align to TRBD2. V was clipped by 3 bases and J by 3 bases; unmatched bases: 4. The CDR3 length is 16 residues. DNA for the CDR3: TGTGCCAGCAGTTTTCGACTAGCGGGCTACACCGGGGAGCTGTTTTTT. Its translation is CASSFRLAGYTGELFF.

The chain is built from TRBV7-6 and TRBJ1-3; no reliable D call. Germline CDR1 SGHVS, CDR2 FNYEAQ. The CDR3 runs to 16 residues. The germline V and J ends were trimmed by 5 bases and 4 bases, with 18 bases remaining between them. In DNA, the CDR3 is TGTGCCAGCAGCATGACGGGTCCCCGAACAGGAAACACCATATATTTT. Translation: CASSMTGPRTGNTIYF.

This clonotype has just a few counts. This CDR3 is CASSSDFTGELFF. CDR3 nucleotide sequence: TGTGCCAGCAGTTCCGACTTCACCGGGGAGCTGTTTTTT. The chain recombines TRBV12-3 or TRBV12-4 with TRBJ2-2; D remains ambiguous. The CDR3 runs to 13 residues. The V end was cut by 4 bases, the J end by 4 bases, with 7 bases between.

This clonotype was counted between two and nine times. The rearrangement uses TRBV11-2 and TRBJ2-7; no definite D call. The CDR3 has 13 residues. Between the trimmed V and J ends, which lost 1 base and 6 bases, there was a span of 10 bases. The germline V gene has CDR1 SGHAT and CDR2 FQNNGV. CDR3 residues: CASSLGTRVEQYF. The DNA of the CDR3 is TGTGCCAGCAGCTTAGGCACACGGGTCGAGCAGTACTTC.

The V gene is TRBV7-9, the J gene TRBJ1-1; D unclear. Germline V gene lookup returns CDR1 SEHNR and CDR2 FQNEAQ (reference sequence). The V gene lost 5 bases and the J gene lost 0 bases, with 13 bases spanning the gap. This CDR3 is built from 15 residues. In DNA form, the CDR3 reads TGTGCCAGCAGCCCAGAGGGAAGCATGAACACTGAAGCTTTCTTT. Its protein is CASSPEGSMNTEAFF.

This clonotype was observed many times. V usage is TRBV7-9 and J usage is TRBJ2-7; 8 nucleotides agree with TRBD1. This CDR3 region has 13 residues. V shed 5 bases, J shed 1 base, and the junction held 1 base outside the gene matches. Germline-derived CDR1 and CDR2 are SEHNR and FQNEAQ (reference sequence). CDR3 region: CASSTGGSYEQYF. The CDR3, as DNA: TGTGCCAGCAGCACAGGGGGGTCCTACGAGCAGTACTTC.

This clonotype was picked up a small number of times. The rearrangement uses TRBV11-2 and TRBJ1-1; a weak D match, TRBD1 (6 bases). Germline lookup yields CDR1 SGHAT and CDR2 FQNNGV. The CDR3 is 13 amino acids. V lost 4 bases and J 7 bases, leaving 13 bases between the germline ends. CDR3 region: CASSSPGQDEAFF. Here the CDR3 DNA reads TGTGCCAGCAGCTCCCCGGGACAAGATGAAGCTTTCTTT. Together with reference TRBV11-2 and TRBJ1-1, the CDR3 gives the full variable domain: EAGVAQSPRYKIIEKRQSVAFWCNPISGHATLYWYQQILGQGPKLLIQFQNNGVVDDSQLPKDRFSAERLKGVDSTLKIQPAKLEDSAVYLCASSSPGQDEAFFGQGTRLTVV.

The chain combines TRBV27 with TRBJ2-1, with TRBD2 identical over 9 bases. V shed 7 bases, J shed 3 bases, and the junction held 10 bases outside the gene matches. This CDR3 is 16 amino acids long. Germline assignment: CDR1 MNHEY and CDR2 SMNVEV (reference sequence). For the CDR3, the DNA is TGTGCCAGCATTAAAACAGCGGGAGGCTACTACAATGAGCAGTTCTTC. Translation gives CASIKTAGGYYNEQFF.

This clonotype was counted a few times. This sequence joins TRBV9 and TRBJ2-7, with D perhaps given as TRBD1 or TRBD2 (5 bases each). The CDR3 totals 13 residues. Per the germline V gene, CDR1 is SGDLS and CDR2 is YYNGEE. Trimming stripped 0 bases from V and 6 bases from J, with 10 bases between. Here the CDR3 DNA reads TGTGCCAGCAGCGTAGAGGCAGGGACCGAGCAGTACTTC. Translating gives CASSVEAGTEQYF.

The gene calls are TRBV12-3 or TRBV12-4 and TRBJ2-7; 10 positions match TRBD2. The CDR3 has 15 residues. V lost 7 bases to trimming and J lost 5 bases; unmatched junction nucleotides: 11. This CDR3 reads CASIKASGRADEQYF. The CDR3 region has the DNA TGTGCCAGCATTAAGGCGAGCGGGAGGGCCGACGAGCAGTACTTC.

A few counts support this clonotype. The V gene is TRBV18, the J gene TRBJ1-5, with 12 bases that match TRBD1. Germline CDR1 KGHSH, CDR2 LQKENI. V gave up 3 bases and J gave up 6 bases; unmatched junction bases: 6. The CDR3 is made up of 16 amino acids. The CDR3 sequence is CASSPGQGARVQPQHF. The CDR3 DNA follows: TGTGCCAGCTCACCGGGACAGGGGGCGCGGGTTCAGCCCCAGCATTTT.

The chain links TRBV7-2 to TRBJ2-3; D tentatively reads TRBD1 or TRBD2 (5 bases each). The germline CDR1 and CDR2 sequences are SGHTA and FQGNSA. This CDR3 has 13 residues. V was shortened by 5 bases and J by 6 bases, with 12 bases between the two germline ends. The CDR3 here is CASSDSTGDTQYF. The CDR3 DNA reads as TGTGCCAGCAGCGACAGTACGGGGGATACGCAGTATTTT. Full variable domain (missing parts from reference TRBV7-2 and TRBJ2-3): GAGVSQSPSNKVTEKGKDVELRCDPISGHTALYWYRQSLGQGLEFLIYFQGNSAPDKSGLPSDRFSAERTGGSVSTLTIQRTQQEDSAVYLCASSDSTGDTQYFGPGTRLTVL.

V gene TRBV15 combines with J gene TRBJ1-1; tentative D call: TRBD1 (5 bases). The CDR3 is 15 amino acids. CDR1 LNHNV and CDR2 YYDKDF come from the germline V gene (reference sequence). With 0 bases removed from V and 0 bases from J, the gap between germline ends came to 8 bases. CDR3 sequence reads: CATSRDGALNTEAFF. CDR3 DNA: TGTGCCACCAGCAGAGATGGGGCTTTGAACACTGAAGCTTTCTTT.

The gene calls are TRBV11-2 and TRBJ1-2, with 7 bases matching TRBD1. Trimming cost V 4 bases and J 0 bases; bases outside gene matches: 11. This CDR3 has 17 amino acids. Germline values: CDR1 SGHAT, CDR2 FQNNGV. The CDR3 reads CASSSQIRTGTNYGYTF. CDR3 in DNA: TGTGCCAGCAGCTCACAAATAAGGACAGGAACTAACTATGGCTACACCTTC.